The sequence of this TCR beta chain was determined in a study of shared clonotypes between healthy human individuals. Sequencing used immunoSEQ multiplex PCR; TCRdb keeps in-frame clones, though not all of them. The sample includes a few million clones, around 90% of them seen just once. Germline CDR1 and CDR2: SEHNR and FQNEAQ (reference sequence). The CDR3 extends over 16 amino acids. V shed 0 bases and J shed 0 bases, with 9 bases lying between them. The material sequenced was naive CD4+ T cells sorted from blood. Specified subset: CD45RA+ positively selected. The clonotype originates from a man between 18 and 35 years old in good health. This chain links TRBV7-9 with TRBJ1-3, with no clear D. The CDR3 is CASSLAWLSSGNTIYF. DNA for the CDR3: TGTGCCAGCAGCTTAGCGTGGTTGAGCTCTGGAAACACCATATATTTT.